These 23 T cell receptor beta chains were sequenced from one sample in a study of PD-1 blockade in classical Hodgkin lymphoma. Relapses following autologous stem cell transplantation were seen in all patients, with brentuximab vedotin exposure varying. Sequenced by immunoSEQ multiplex PCR; TCRdb stores in-frame clones only, minus some. The sample holds over 35,000 clones, 80% to 90% seen once. The specimen comprised peripheral blood mononuclear cells (PBMCs), sampled at baseline. The receptor source for this set is a human donor with classical Hodgkin lymphoma.

This clone has a handful of counts. The chain combines TRBV18 with TRBJ2-2; no firm D call. The CDR3 is made up of 13 amino acids. Germline values: CDR1 KGHSH, CDR2 LQKENI. Deletions cut 2 bases from V and 4 bases from J, with 5 bases between. CDR3 region: CASSPSRTGELFF. CDR3 nucleotides: TGTGCCAGCTCACCATCGCGCACCGGGGAGCTGTTTTTT. Complete variable domain (other parts from reference TRBV18 and TRBJ2-2): NAGVMQNPRHLVRRRGQEARLRCSPMKGHSHVYWYRQLPEEGLKFMVYLQKENIIDESGMPKERFSAEFPKEGPSILRIQQVVRGDSAAYFCASSPSRTGELFFGEGSRLTVL.

This rearrangement joins TRBV7-8 to TRBJ2-3, with D perhaps matching TRBD1 (6 bases). V was clipped by 4 bases and J by 3 bases, with 8 bases between them. The germline CDR1 and CDR2 sequences are SGHVS and FQNEAQ. The CDR3 length is 13 residues. CDR3 loop: CASSSQGTDTQYF. Here the CDR3 DNA reads TGTGCCAGCAGCTCCCAGGGGACAGATACGCAGTATTTT.

V usage is TRBV4-2 and J usage is TRBJ2-2; the match to TRBD2 covers 12 bases. The CDR3 is 17 amino acids. The junction had 8 bases not matched to a gene; V was cut back by 2 bases and J by 7 bases. Germline V lookup: CDR1 LGHNA, CDR2 YNFKEQ. This chain's CDR3 is CASSQSLAGGVFGELFF. CDR3 nucleotides: TGTGCCAGCAGCCAATCGCTAGCGGGGGGGGTCTTCGGGGAGCTGTTTTTT.

The chain has TRBV27 and TRBJ2-5, with 8 positions matching TRBD2. V lost 7 bases and J lost 2; bases outside the gene matches: 18. The CDR3 extends over 18 amino acids. The germline gives CDR1 MNHEY, CDR2 SMNVEV (reference sequence). The CDR3 nucleotides read TGTGCCAGCAAAAGTTTGGGGGCTAGCGGGTTGAGGCAAGAGACCCAGTACTTC. It yields the protein CASKSLGASGLRQETQYF.

The gene calls are TRBV28 and TRBJ2-7; TRBD1 aligns across 8 bases. Per the germline V gene, CDR1 is MDHEN and CDR2 is SYDVKM. After removal of 6 bases from V and 0 bases from J, the junction contained 13 bases not matched to a gene. The CDR3 is 17 residues long. CDR3 DNA sequence: TGTGCCAGCAGCCCATCGTCAGGGGGCCCGTCCTCCTACGAGCAGTACTTC. Protein product: CASSPSSGGPSSYEQYF.

The V call is TRBV18, the J call TRBJ2-7; 9 nucleotides align to TRBD1. V shed 6 bases and J 3 bases; nucleotides not matched to a gene: 3. Germline CDR1 and CDR2: KGHSH and LQKENI. The CDR3 runs 13 residues. The DNA of the CDR3 is TGTGCCAGCTCCGGGACAGGGAACTACGAGCAGTACTTC. Residues: CASSGTGNYEQYF.

CDR3 nucleotide sequence: TGCGCCAGCAGCCCACTAGGGACTAGCGGGAGATACATTCAGTACTTC. Translation: CASSPLGTSGRYIQYF. The chain carries TRBV4-1 and TRBJ2-4; 14 bases map to TRBD2. In germline, CDR1 is MGHRA, CDR2 YSYEKL. This CDR3 spans 16 amino acids. V trimming: 4 bases; J trimming: 8 bases; junction bases outside the gene matches: 7.

V usage is TRBV10-3 and J usage is TRBJ2-7, with 9 nucleotides matching TRBD1. V shed 10 bases and J 2 bases; nucleotides not matched to a gene: 9. The CDR3 has 14 amino acids. Germline V gene data show CDR1 as ENHRY and CDR2 as SYGVKD. CDR3 sequence reads: CATLPGQGTYEQYF. The CDR3 DNA sequence: TGTGCCACCTTACCGGGACAGGGAACCTACGAGCAGTACTTC.

The rearrangement joins TRBV7-3 to TRBJ2-2; D possibly corresponds to TRBD2 (5 bases). The CDR3 covers 15 residues. V was shortened by 0 bases and J by 6 bases, with 11 bases between the two germline ends. In germline, CDR1 is SGHTA, CDR2 FQGTGA. The CDR3 DNA sequence: TGTGCCAGCAGCTTAACGCGTGGAGGCGCCGGGGAGCTGTTTTTT. It encodes CASSLTRGGAGELFF.

The V call is TRBV28, the J call TRBJ2-7; the D gene is possibly TRBD1 (5 bases). Trimming cost V 5 bases and J 3 bases, with 23 bases left between them. CDR1 and CDR2 from the germline V gene are MDHEN and SYDVKM. The CDR3 runs to 17 residues. CDR3 in amino acids: CASSPPIGAGISYEQYF. CDR3 nucleotide sequence: TGTGCCAGCAGTCCCCCGATTGGGGCAGGGATAAGCTACGAGCAGTACTTC.

In DNA form, the CDR3 reads TGTGCCAGCAGCCAGCGACTAGTTAATGAGCAGTTCTTC. As protein: CASSQRLVNEQFF. This chain joins TRBV11-3 and TRBJ2-1; D may be TRBD2 (6 bases). CDR1 SGHNT and CDR2 YENEEA come from the germline V gene. With 5 bases removed from V and 7 bases from J, the gap between germline ends came to 12 bases. This CDR3 spans 13 amino acids.

The rearrangement joins TRBV19 to TRBJ2-1; 11 bases match TRBD2. CDR3 length: 19 residues. CDR1 and CDR2 from the germline V gene are LNHDA and SQIVND (reference sequence). Germline trimming cut 3 bases from V and 6 bases from J; bases unmatched to any gene: 16. The CDR3 reads CASSISPRLLAGVINEQFF. The CDR3 DNA sequence: TGTGCCAGTAGTATCTCTCCTCGCCTACTAGCGGGAGTTATCAATGAGCAGTTCTTC.

As DNA, the CDR3 is TGTGCCAGCAGCTTAGCCACGGGGGGGGGTACCACAGATACGCAGTATTTT. Translation gives CASSLATGGGTTDTQYF. The V gene is TRBV7-6, the J gene TRBJ2-3; 8 bases fit TRBD2. Trimming took 0 bases from V and 2 from J; bases not matched to a gene: 7. Germline CDR1 is SGHVS and CDR2 is FNYEAQ. This CDR3 spans 17 amino acids.

The V and J genes are TRBV6-5 and TRBJ2-7; unclear D gene. The CDR3 has 14 residues. CDR1 is MNHEY, CDR2 SVGAGI, per germline. V was trimmed by 0 bases and J by 2 bases, leaving 8 bases between them. The CDR3 loop is CASSYSYGPYEQYF. CDR3 coding DNA: TGTGCCAGCAGTTACTCGTACGGACCCTACGAGCAGTACTTC.

The V gene is TRBV5-1, the J gene TRBJ2-7; 10 nucleotides match TRBD1. This CDR3 has 15 amino acids. The trim removed 4 bases at V and 2 bases at J, leaving 6 bases unmatched. Germline loops: CDR1 SGHRS, CDR2 YFSETQ. This chain's CDR3 is CASSSRTGGTYEQYF. The DNA of the CDR3 is TGCGCCAGCAGCAGCAGGACAGGGGGGACCTACGAGCAGTACTTC.

This chain connects TRBV12-2 to TRBJ2-7; the table's D gene call, TRBD2, was not cross checked with the DNA. TRBV12-2 is labeled a pseudogene. CDR3 size: 19 residues. Written as DNA, the CDR3 is TGTGCAAGTCGCACGGGACTAGCGGGCGTAACAGCTAAAACCTACGAGCAGTACTTC. Translated: CASRTGLAGVTAKTYEQYF.

A word on this clone: One junction end disagrees with the germline gene, perhaps due to a read error. The chain's CDR3 is CASSLDIQKTQYF. CDR3 coding DNA: TGTGCCAGCAGTCTGGACATCCAAAAGACCCAGTACTTC. The genes are TRBV6-5 and TRBJ2-5; D is perhaps TRBD1 (5 bases). The CDR3 is 13 residues long. The V gene's germline CDR1 is MNHEY and CDR2 SVGAGI.

The chain employs TRBV9 and TRBJ2-2; D unclear. There are 14 residues in the CDR3. CDR1 and CDR2 (germline): SGDLS, YYNGEE. Trimming pared 1 base from V and 1 base from J, leaving 5 bases between. The CDR3 is CASSVKLNTGELFF. CDR3 coding DNA: TGTGCCAGCAGCGTAAAACTGAACACCGGGGAGCTGTTTTTT.

The chain links TRBV7-9 to TRBJ2-5, with D tentatively TRBD1 (6 bases). Trimming stripped 5 bases from V and 5 bases from J, with 18 bases between. The CDR3 is 15 residues long. CDR1 is SEHNR and CDR2 is FQNEAQ in the germline V gene (reference sequence). The chain's CDR3 is CASSPLSAGAETQYF. Written as DNA, the CDR3 is TGTGCCAGCAGCCCACTCTCAGCAGGGGCCGAGACCCAGTACTTC.

The V gene is TRBV27, the J gene TRBJ2-7, with D hard to call. CDR1 and CDR2 from the germline V gene are MNHEY and SMNVEV (reference sequence). There are 16 residues in the CDR3. The V end was cut by 0 bases, the J end by 2 bases, with 14 bases between. CDR3 sequence: CASSLSYRIVPYEQYF. Here the CDR3 DNA reads TGTGCCAGCAGTTTATCTTACCGTATTGTACCCTACGAGCAGTACTTC.

This clone is categorized as medium-sized. This chain uses TRBV19 with TRBJ2-1; 8 bases fit TRBD1. Germline loops: CDR1 LNHDA, CDR2 SQIVND (reference sequence). This CDR3 is built from 14 residues. Unmatched junction bases numbered 8, after V lost 6 bases and J lost 7 bases. The DNA of the CDR3 is TGTGCCAGTAGGATTTCAGGGGGCTGGAATGAGCAGTTCTTC. Translated: CASRISGGWNEQFF.

The J gene is TRBJ2-1, the V gene TRBV5-1, with 7 bases that match TRBD1. The CDR3 is made up of 15 amino acids. The germline gives CDR1 SGHRS, CDR2 YFSETQ. Trimming at V came to 1 base and at J to 3 bases, leaving 4 bases not matched to a gene. CDR3 DNA sequence: TGCGCCAGCAGCTTGTTAGGGGGCCTCTACAATGAGCAGTTCTTC. This translates into CASSLLGGLYNEQFF.

The chain carries TRBV6-1 and TRBJ1-4; tentative D call: TRBD1 (5 bases). Trimming pared 7 bases from V and 0 bases from J, leaving 12 bases between. The CDR3 is 15 residues long. Germline V CDR1 and CDR2: MNHNS, SASEGT. This CDR3 reads CASKTVHPTNEKLFF. The DNA of the CDR3 is TGTGCCAGCAAGACAGTTCATCCAACTAATGAAAAACTGTTTTTT.